What follows describes a single T cell receptor (beta chain). This clonotype was found many times. What antigen it recognizes has not been identified. No much larger clonotype is one base removed from it; base qualities were not supplied. The library was made by multiplex PCR. The sequencing machine was an Illumina HiSeq 4000. TCR beta libraries were built with iRepertoire HTBI primers and Arm-PCR amplification of CDR3 regions. PCR products were gel purified before sequencing. The authors' analysis ran thus. A total of under 80 TRBV and some 15 TRBJ segments were identified across samples and were used for gene usage analysis of CDR3 amino acid clonotypes. COPE and FqMerger were used to merge filtered high-quality paired reads into contigs. BLAST was used to align contigs to IMGT TRBV, TRBD and TRBJ reference genes, with CDR3 defined following IMGT. Clonotypes above 0.1% frequency were classified as highly expanded clones. Shannon entropy served as the measure of repertoire diversity, while the Gini coefficient captured V-J evenness. Public clonotypes were defined as clonotypes shared by more than one individual. TCRdb handled the public reads itself, with Q25 trimming in fastp and clone calling in MiXCR, and kept productive beta chains. CDR3 protein duplicates are merged, each entry listing the most common genes and DNA. TCRdb's processing, not the authors' own work, is the source of the V and J calls. Counted in this sample were about 220,000 distinct CDR3 sequences; roughly 19% of them appeared once. Over 9.5% of the sample rests with the top ten.

The CDR3 starts with the cysteine, ends with the phenylalanine, and has 15 residues. The only DNA kept is the CDR3, 45 bases in frame from the first base. Trimming costs V 1 base and J 4 bases, and their ends lie 11 bases apart. CDR1 SGHTA and CDR2 FQGNSA are derived from the germline V gene. The data belong to a study of regulatory T cells in long-lasting Graves disease (dated by TCRdb to the early 2020s). With respect to the entire study: Newly diagnosed Graves' disease patients had taken antithyroid drugs for less than 3 months. Persistent Graves' disease patients were compared with newly diagnosed Graves' disease patients by peripheral blood TCR sequencing and RNA sequencing. The study took place in China and was registered as a clinical trial. A total of 33 samples underwent TCR sequencing: about 13 from persistent and some 20 from newly diagnosed Graves' disease patients.

Explained via the paper, the time point label denotes: newly diagnosed GD, antithyroid drugs for less than 3 months. For both TCR sequencing and RNA sequencing, RNA was extracted from PBMCs using TRIzol. The diagnosis of Graves' disease was made according to American Thyroid Association guidelines. Patients for the study were recruited at an endocrinology department in Xi'an, China. Each patient gave about 8.1 milliliters of peripheral blood, collected in an EDTA anticoagulant tube. Ficoll Paque Plus density gradient separation was used to isolate PBMCs, and no further T cell sorting was performed. An Agilent 2100 Bioanalyzer and agarose gel were used to assess RNA quality, and a NanoDrop 2000 was used to measure RNA concentration. General study outcomes and caveats: Only peripheral blood was studied, because thyroid tissue, the primary lesion, was inaccessible. The small sample size was acknowledged by the authors as a limitation that may reduce accuracy. Persistent disease showed preferential use of TRBV28, TRBJ1-2 and TRBJ2-5, whereas newly diagnosed disease favored TRBV20-1 and TRBJ2-1. Persistent patients shared more public clonotypes among themselves (under 3,000) than newly diagnosed patients did (more than 950). Sequencing and analysis were restricted to the TCR beta chain. Compared with newly diagnosed patients, patients with persistent Graves' disease had lower TCR Shannon entropy and fewer highly expanded clones, which suggests clonal expansion.

This sample also appeared in a second study, on T cells in Graves' hyperthyroidism and ophthalmopathy. Looking at the second paper: Graves' hyperthyroidism was defined as stable when no progression to ophthalmopathy occurred over 18 months of follow-up. Hyperthyroidism patients were aged 18 to 65 years and newly diagnosed, with disease duration of less than 2 months. Exclusion was applied to patients with uncontrolled infections, other autoimmune diseases, pregnancy or lactation. Clinical symptoms, serum thyroxine and TRAb, thyroid ultrasound, and orbital computed tomography formed the basis for the diagnoses. The TCR CDR3 was subjected to a first round of RT-PCR using the HTBI primer set and the Qiagen OneStep RT-PCR kit. Most expanded thyroid clonotypes (frequency above 0.001) were also detected in blood, suggesting blood repertoires may reflect thyroid immune responses. A 13 V-J signature model separated ophthalmopathy from stable hyperthyroidism, with about 90% sensitivity and about 81% specificity in cross-validation and 80%/75% in testing. In validation, the model predicted progression to ophthalmopathy a median of about 6.8 months before onset, with over 55% sensitivity and 72.22% specificity. To identify distinguishing TCR V-J signatures, a discovery cohort of 100 or so patients was used, comprising some 45 with Graves' ophthalmopathy and around 57 with stable Graves' hyperthyroidism. Prospective prediction of ophthalmopathy was tested in an independent validation cohort consisting of roughly 19 hyperthyroidism patients and approximately 16 patients who later progressed to ophthalmopathy. The 85 to 100 discovery patients were divided at random into training and test sets in a 7:3 ratio. In roughly six Graves' hyperthyroidism patients, the study also compared T-cell repertoires from thyroid tissue with T-cell repertoires from blood. Once sampling was done, hyperthyroidism patients were given methimazole at a starting dose of 30 mg daily, whereas ophthalmopathy patients were given high-dose intravenous methylprednisolone. The libraries were constructed in a second round of multiplex PCR and then size-selected and purified. Paired-end sequencing of the libraries was performed with 100 bp reads on an Illumina HiSeq2000. SOAPnuke was used to process the raw data, with reads discarded if the reads contained adapters or uncalled bases, had a mean Phred below 15, or lacked an exact constant-primer or identifier match. High-quality paired reads were merged with COPE v1.2.5, and unique nucleotide sequences were defined as clonotypes. MiTCR v1.1 was used to align clonotypes to the IMGT TRBV, TRBD and TRBJ reference segments. The analysis was restricted to V-J combinations with a frequency above 0.0001, which together covered just over 98% of the repertoires. A TCS score was defined as the ratio of F50 (clonal expansion) to E x V (chaos), with BLOSUM62-based TCRdist applied between CDR3 peptides within each V-J. Welch's t-statistics and random forest reduced approximately 520 V-J features to fewer than 15, which were used in a naive Bayes classifier (R e1071). No statistical method was used to set the sample size in advance, and investigators knew the group allocation. The paper describes TCR Vbeta CDR3 sequencing of more than 120 peripheral blood samples, made up of 43 ophthalmopathy patients, more than 70 hyperthyroidism patients and about 17 progressor patients.

This TCR derives from a woman in her 30s with Graves disease. Donor details come from another sample of the same person, matched by shared clones. The sample in question was peripheral blood mononuclear cells (PBMCs), obtained at new diagnosis, from a patient treated with antithyroid drugs. The rearrangement combines TRBV7-2 with TRBJ2-1; the D gene is perhaps TRBD2, on 7 matching bases. Here the CDR3 is given as CASSLVAGAYNEQFF. Read as DNA, the sequence is TGTGCCAGCAGCTTAGTGGCGGGGGCGTACAATGAGCAGTTCTTC.